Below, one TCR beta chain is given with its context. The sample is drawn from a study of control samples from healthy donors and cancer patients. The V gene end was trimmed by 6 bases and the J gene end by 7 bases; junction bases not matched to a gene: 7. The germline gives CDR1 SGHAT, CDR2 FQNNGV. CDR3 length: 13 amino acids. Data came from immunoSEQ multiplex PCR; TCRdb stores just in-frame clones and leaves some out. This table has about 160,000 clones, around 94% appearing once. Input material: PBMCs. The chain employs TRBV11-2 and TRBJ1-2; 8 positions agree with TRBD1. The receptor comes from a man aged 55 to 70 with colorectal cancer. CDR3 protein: CASSFQGAGGYTF. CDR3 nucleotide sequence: TGTGCCAGCAGTTTTCAGGGGGCTGGTGGCTACACCTTC.